In its sample, the clone carrying this T cell receptor (beta chain) was seen many times. This specimen comes from a study of metastatic and nonmetastatic thyroid tumors. Study summary: Blood and tumor or nodule tissue repertoires from malignant and benign thyroid patients were compared.

Among the patients, none had received any treatment before thyroid surgery. TCRdb redid the clone calls on the PCR reads using MiXCR. The profile covers about 92,000 clones, with 14% to 15% appearing a single time and 3.6% taken by the ten largest. CDR1 is MNHNS and CDR2 is SASEGT in the germline V gene. The CDR3 sequence is 15 residues long. The trim removed 7 bases at V and 7 bases at J, leaving 8 bases unmatched. This receptor was identified in a female donor with papillary thyroid cancer or a benign thyroid nodule (not recorded which). Some clones in this sample may be carry-over from other donors' samples. Specimen: blood. The chain employs TRBV6-1 and TRBJ1-6; 9 nucleotides agree with TRBD1. The CDR3 nucleotides are TGTGCCAGCATCCAACAGGGGGCAGGGAATTCACCCCTCCACTTT. It is translated as CASIQQGAGNSPLHF.